This entry lists 3 T cell receptor beta chains sequenced from one sample in a study of cytomegalovirus exposure and HLA in healthy donors. PCR used 60 Vbeta primers and 13 Jbeta primers. Sequencing used immunoSEQ multiplex PCR; TCRdb keeps in-frame clones, though not all of them. The table gives 70,000 or so clones; the top ten clones make up about 5% of it. The sequenced sample was PBMCs. The receptors originated from a man between 35 and 55 years old in good health and CMV-seronegative.

The chain recombines TRBV5-1 with TRBJ1-2; D gene uncertain. CDR1 and CDR2 (germline): SGHRS, YFSETQ. Trimming removed 4 bases from V and 6 bases from J, with 10 bases in between. This CDR3 has 12 residues. The DNA of the CDR3 is TGCGCCAGCAGCCCAATGTTAGATGGCTACACCTTC. Amino acid sequence: CASSPMLDGYTF.

V gene TRBV6-5 combines with J gene TRBJ2-2; TRBD2 aligns across 13 bases. Germline CDR1 MNHEY, CDR2 SVGAGI. This CDR3 spans 15 amino acids. V lost 6 bases and J lost 8; bases outside the gene matches: 6. CDR3 bases: TGTGCCAGCAGCGAGACTAGCGGGGGGTTTGGGGAGCTGTTTTTT. This encodes CASSETSGGFGELFF.

The V gene is TRBV9, the J gene TRBJ2-3; no definite D call. Germline loops: CDR1 SGDLS, CDR2 YYNGEE. V lost 4 bases and J 4 bases, leaving 10 bases between the germline ends. The CDR3 spans 13 residues. CDR3 DNA sequence: TGTGCCAGCAGCCCCCACGAGGCAGATACGCAGTATTTT. This sequence encodes CASSPHEADTQYF.